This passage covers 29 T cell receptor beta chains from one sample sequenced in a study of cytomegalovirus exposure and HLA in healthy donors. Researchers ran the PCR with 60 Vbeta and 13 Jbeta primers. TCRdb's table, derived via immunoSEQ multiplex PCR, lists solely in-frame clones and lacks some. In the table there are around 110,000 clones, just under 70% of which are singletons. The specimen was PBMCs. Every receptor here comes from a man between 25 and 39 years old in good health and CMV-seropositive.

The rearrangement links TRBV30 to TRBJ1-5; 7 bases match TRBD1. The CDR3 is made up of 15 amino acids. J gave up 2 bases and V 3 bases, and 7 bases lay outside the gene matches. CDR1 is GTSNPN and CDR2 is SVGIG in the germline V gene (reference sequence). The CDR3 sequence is CAWSWTGGGNQPQHF. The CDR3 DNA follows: TGTGCCTGGAGCTGGACAGGAGGGGGCAATCAGCCCCAGCATTTT.

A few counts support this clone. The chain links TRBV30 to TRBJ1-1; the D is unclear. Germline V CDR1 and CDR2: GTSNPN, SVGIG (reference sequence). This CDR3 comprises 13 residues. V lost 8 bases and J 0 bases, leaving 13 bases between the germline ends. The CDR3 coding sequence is TGTGCCCGGATGGCGGGGATGAACACTGAAGCTTTCTTT. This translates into CARMAGMNTEAFF.

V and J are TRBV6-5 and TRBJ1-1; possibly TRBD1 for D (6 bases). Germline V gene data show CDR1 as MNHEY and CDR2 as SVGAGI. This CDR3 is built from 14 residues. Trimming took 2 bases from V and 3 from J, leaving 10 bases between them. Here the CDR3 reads CASSYRGGYTEAFF. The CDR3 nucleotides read TGTGCCAGCAGTTACAGGGGGGGCTACACTGAAGCTTTCTTT.

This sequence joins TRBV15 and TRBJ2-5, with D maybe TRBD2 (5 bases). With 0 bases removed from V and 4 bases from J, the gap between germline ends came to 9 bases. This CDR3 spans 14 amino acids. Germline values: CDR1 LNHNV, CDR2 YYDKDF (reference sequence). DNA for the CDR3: TGTGCCACCAGCAGAGATGCGGGCGGAGAGACCCAGTACTTC. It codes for CATSRDAGGETQYF.

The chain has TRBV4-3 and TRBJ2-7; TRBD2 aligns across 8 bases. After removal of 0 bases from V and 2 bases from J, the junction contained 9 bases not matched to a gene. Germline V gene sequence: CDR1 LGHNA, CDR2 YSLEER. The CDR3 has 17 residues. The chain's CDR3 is CASSQDSSGTKTYEQYV. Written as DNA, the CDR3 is TGCGCCAGCAGCCAAGATAGTAGCGGGACCAAAACCTACGAGCAGTACGTC.

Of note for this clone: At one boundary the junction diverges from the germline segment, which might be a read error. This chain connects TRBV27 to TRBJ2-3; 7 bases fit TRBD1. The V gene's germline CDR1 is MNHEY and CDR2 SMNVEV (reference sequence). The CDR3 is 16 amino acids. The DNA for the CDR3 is TGTGCCGGCAGTTCTCCGGGCAGGGGGTTTTGGGATACGCAGTATTTT. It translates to CAGSSPGRGFWDTQYF.

This CDR3 is CASSSAVAGELFF. CDR3 coding DNA: TGTGCCAGCAGCTCCGCGGTCGCCGGGGAGCTGTTTTTT. The V gene is TRBV13, the J gene TRBJ2-2; no clear D gene. Germline-derived CDR1 and CDR2 are PRHDT and FYEKMQ (reference sequence). V lost 4 bases, J lost 6 bases, and 9 bases lay in between. The CDR3 spans 13 residues.

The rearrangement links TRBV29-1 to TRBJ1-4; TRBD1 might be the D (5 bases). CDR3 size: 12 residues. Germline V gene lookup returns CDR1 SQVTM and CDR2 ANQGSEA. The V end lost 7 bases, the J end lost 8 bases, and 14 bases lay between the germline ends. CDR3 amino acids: CSAGRGDEKLFF. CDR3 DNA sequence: TGCAGCGCTGGAAGGGGTGACGAAAAACTGTTTTTT.

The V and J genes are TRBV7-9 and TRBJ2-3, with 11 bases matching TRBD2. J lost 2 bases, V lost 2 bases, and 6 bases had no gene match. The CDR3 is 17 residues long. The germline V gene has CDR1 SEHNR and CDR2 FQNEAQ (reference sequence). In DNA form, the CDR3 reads TGTGCCAGCAGCTTAACCCGGACTAGCGGGTACACAGATACGCAGTATTTT. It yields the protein CASSLTRTSGYTDTQYF.

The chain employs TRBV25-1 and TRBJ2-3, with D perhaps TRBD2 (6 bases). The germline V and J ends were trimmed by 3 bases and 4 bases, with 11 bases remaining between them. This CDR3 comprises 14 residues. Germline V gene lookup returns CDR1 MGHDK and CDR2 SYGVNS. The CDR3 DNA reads TGTGCCAGCAGTGAGGGCAGGGAGGCAGATACGCAGTATTTT. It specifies CASSEGREADTQYF.

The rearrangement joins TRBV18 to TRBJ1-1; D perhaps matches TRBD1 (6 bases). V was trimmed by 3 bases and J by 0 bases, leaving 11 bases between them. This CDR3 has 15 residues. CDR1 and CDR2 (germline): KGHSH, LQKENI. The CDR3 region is CASSPRGHLNTEAFF. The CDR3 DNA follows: TGTGCCAGCTCACCTAGGGGACACTTGAACACTGAAGCTTTCTTT.

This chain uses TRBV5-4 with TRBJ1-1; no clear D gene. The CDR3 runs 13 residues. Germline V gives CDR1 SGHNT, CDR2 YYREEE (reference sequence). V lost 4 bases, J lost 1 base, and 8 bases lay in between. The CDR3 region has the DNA TGTGCCAGCAGCCCTGACAAGAACACTGAAGCTTTCTTT. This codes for CASSPDKNTEAFF.

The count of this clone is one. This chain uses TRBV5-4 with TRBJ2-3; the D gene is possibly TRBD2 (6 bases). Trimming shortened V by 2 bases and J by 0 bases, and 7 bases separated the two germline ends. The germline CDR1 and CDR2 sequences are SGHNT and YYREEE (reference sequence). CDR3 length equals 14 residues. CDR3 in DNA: TGTGCCAGCAGCTTCGGAGGGAGCACAGATACGCAGTATTTT. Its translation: CASSFGGSTDTQYF.

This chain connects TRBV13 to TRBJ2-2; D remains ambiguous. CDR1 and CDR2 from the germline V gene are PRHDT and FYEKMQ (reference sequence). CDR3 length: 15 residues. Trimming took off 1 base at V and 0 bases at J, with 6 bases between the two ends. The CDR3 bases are TGTGCCAGCAGCTTAGCGGGTGCGAACACCGGGGAGCTGTTTTTT. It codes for CASSLAGANTGELFF.

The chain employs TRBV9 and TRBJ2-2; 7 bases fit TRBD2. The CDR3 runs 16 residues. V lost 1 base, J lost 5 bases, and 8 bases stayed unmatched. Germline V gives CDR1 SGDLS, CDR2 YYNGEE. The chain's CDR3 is CASSVSRTRRTGELFF. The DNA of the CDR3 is TGTGCCAGCAGCGTAAGTCGGACTAGGAGGACCGGGGAGCTGTTTTTT.

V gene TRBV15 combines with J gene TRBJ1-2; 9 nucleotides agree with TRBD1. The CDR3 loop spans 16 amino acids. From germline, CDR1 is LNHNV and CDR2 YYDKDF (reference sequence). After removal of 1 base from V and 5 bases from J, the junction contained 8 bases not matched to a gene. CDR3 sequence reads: CATSRGGTGGGYGYTF. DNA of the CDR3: TGTGCCACCAGCAGAGGAGGTACAGGGGGCGGTTATGGCTACACCTTC.

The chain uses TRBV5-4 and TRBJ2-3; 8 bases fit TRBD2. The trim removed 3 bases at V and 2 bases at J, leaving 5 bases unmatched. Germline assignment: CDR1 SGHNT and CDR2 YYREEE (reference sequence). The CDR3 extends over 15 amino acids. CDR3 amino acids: CASSSGGPDTDTQYF. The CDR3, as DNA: TGTGCCAGCAGCTCGGGAGGGCCCGACACAGATACGCAGTATTTT.

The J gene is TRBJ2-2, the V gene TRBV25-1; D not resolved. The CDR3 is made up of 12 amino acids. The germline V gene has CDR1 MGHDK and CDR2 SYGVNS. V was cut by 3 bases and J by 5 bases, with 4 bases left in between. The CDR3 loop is CASSDATGELFF. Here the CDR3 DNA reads TGTGCCAGCAGTGATGCGACCGGGGAGCTGTTTTTT.

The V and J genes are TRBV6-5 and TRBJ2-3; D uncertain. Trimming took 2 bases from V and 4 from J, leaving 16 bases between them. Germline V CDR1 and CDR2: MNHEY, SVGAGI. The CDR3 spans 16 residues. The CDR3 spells CASSYGSHRGPDTQYF. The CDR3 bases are TGTGCCAGCAGTTACGGTTCGCATCGAGGCCCAGATACGCAGTATTTT.

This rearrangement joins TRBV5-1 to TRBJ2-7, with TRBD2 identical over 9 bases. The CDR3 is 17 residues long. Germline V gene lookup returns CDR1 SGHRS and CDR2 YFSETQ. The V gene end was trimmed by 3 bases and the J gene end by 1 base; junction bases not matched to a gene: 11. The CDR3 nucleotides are TGCGCCAGCAGCTCCTCGTCCGGTGCGGGGGGGTCCTACGAGCAGTACTTC. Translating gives CASSSSSGAGGSYEQYF. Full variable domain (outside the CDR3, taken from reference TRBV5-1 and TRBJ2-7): KAGVTQTPRYLIKTRGQQVTLSCSPISGHRSVSWYQQTPGQGLQFLFEYFSETQRNKGNFPGRFSGRQFSNSRSEMNVSTLELGDSALYLCASSSSSGAGGSYEQYFGPGTRLTVT.

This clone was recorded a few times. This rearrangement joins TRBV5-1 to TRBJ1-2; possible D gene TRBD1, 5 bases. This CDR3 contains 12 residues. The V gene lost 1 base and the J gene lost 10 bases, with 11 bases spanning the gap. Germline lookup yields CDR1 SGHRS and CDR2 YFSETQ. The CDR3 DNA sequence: TGCGCCAGCAGCTTGTCTCAAGGGGACTACACCTTC. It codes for CASSLSQGDYTF.

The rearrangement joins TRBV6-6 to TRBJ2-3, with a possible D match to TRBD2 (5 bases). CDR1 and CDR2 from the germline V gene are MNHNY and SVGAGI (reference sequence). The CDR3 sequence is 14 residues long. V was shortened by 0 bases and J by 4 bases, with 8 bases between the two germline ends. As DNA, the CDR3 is TGTGCCAGCAGTTACTCCCGGGGATCAGATACGCAGTATTTT. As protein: CASSYSRGSDTQYF.

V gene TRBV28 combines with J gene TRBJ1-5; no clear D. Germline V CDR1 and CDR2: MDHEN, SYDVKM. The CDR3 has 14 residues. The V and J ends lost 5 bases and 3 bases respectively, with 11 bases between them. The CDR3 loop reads CASSLTRNNQPQHF. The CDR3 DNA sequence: TGTGCCAGCAGTCTAACGCGCAACAATCAGCCCCAGCATTTT.

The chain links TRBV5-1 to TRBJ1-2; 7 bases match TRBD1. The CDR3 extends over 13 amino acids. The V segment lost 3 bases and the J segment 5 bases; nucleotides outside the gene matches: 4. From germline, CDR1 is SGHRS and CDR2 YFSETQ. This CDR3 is CASSSQGIYGYTF. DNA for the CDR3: TGCGCCAGCAGCTCACAGGGGATATATGGCTACACCTTC.

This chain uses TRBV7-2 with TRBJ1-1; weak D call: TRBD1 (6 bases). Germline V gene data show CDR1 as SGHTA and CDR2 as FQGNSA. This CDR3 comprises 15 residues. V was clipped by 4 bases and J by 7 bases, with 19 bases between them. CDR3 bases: TGTGCCAGCAGCTCAGCGGACAGATTGGGCCTTGAAGCTTTCTTT. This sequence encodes CASSSADRLGLEAFF.

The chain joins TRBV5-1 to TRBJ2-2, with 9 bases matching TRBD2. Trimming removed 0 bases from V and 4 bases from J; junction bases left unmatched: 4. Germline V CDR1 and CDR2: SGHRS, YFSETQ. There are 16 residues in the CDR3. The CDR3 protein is CASSLGAGGSTGELFF. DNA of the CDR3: TGCGCCAGCAGCTTGGGAGCGGGAGGAAGCACCGGGGAGCTGTTTTTT.

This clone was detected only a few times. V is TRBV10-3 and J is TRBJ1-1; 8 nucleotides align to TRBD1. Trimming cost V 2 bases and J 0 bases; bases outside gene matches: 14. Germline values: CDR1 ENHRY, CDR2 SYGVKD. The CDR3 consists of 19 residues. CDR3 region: CAISEGGTGVGPMNTEAFF. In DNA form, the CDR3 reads TGTGCCATCAGTGAGGGCGGGACAGGAGTCGGGCCCATGAACACTGAAGCTTTCTTT.

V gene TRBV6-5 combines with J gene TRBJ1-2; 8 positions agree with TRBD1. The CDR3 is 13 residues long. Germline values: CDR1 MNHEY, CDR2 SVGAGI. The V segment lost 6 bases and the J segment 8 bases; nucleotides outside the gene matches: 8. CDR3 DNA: TGTGCCAGCAGCTCTACAGGGGGGGGAGGCTACACCTTC. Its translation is CASSSTGGGGYTF.

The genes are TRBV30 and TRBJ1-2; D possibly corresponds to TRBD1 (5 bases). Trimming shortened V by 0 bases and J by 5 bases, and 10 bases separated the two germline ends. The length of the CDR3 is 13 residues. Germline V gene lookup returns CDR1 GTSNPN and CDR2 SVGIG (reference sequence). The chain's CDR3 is CAWSVQVYYGYTF. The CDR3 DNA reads TGTGCCTGGAGTGTACAGGTGTATTATGGCTACACCTTC.